These 28 T cell receptor beta chains came from one sample sequenced in a study of blood T cell repertoires in COVID-19. Sequenced by immunoSEQ multiplex PCR; TCRdb stores in-frame clones only, minus some. The repertoire holds about 180,000 clones, less than 90% seen once, with around 1.2% in the top ten. The specimen was PBMCs or T cells enriched from blood (not recorded which). These receptors all stem from a human donor with acute COVID-19. The donor label of this sample is uncertain.

The gene calls are TRBV2 and TRBJ2-5, with TRBD2 matching over 13 bases. V shed 5 bases, J shed 3 bases, and the junction held 3 bases outside the gene matches. The CDR3 sequence is 15 residues long. Germline V lookup: CDR1 SNHLY, CDR2 FYNNEI. DNA of the CDR3: TGTGCCAGCAGTTTACTAGCGGGGGGGGAAGAGACCCAGTACTTC. Protein sequence: CASSLLAGGEETQYF.

The CDR3 DNA is TGTGCCATCAGTGAGGTAGCGGGCCTCAACTACGAGCAGTACTTC. It encodes CAISEVAGLNYEQYF. The gene calls are TRBV10-3 and TRBJ2-7; 7 bases match TRBD2. The CDR3 loop spans 15 amino acids. J gave up 3 bases and V 2 bases, and 7 bases lay outside the gene matches. The germline V gene has CDR1 ENHRY and CDR2 SYGVKD.

This chain joins TRBV5-1 and TRBJ2-7; D uncertain. This CDR3 spans 14 amino acids. V lost 1 base and J 1 base, leaving 9 bases between the germline ends. Per germline, CDR1 SGHRS and CDR2 YFSETQ. CDR3 sequence: CASSLSQVSYEQYF. The CDR3 DNA is TGCGCCAGCAGCTTGAGCCAGGTATCCTACGAGCAGTACTTC.

This rearrangement joins TRBV7-9 to TRBJ1-6; D possibly corresponds to TRBD1 (6 bases). Germline CDR1 and CDR2: SEHNR and FQNEAQ (reference sequence). Trimming took off 5 bases at V and 0 bases at J, with 14 bases between the two ends. This CDR3 has 17 amino acids. In nucleotides, the CDR3 is TGTGCCAGCAGCCCCCTAGGGACAAGCTCCTATAATTCACCCCTCCACTTT. It specifies CASSPLGTSSYNSPLHF.

V usage is TRBV4-3 and J usage is TRBJ2-3, with TRBD2 as a possible D gene (5 bases). In germline, CDR1 is LGHNA, CDR2 YSLEER. CDR3 length equals 13 residues. Trimming pared 3 bases from V and 6 bases from J, leaving 10 bases between. DNA of the CDR3: TGCGCCAGCAGCCAGGGGAGAAAGGATACGCAGTATTTT. Translated, it gives CASSQGRKDTQYF.

The chain employs TRBV11-2 and TRBJ2-4; no clear D. V lost 3 bases, J lost 7 bases, and 4 bases lay in between. Germline lookup yields CDR1 SGHAT and CDR2 FQNNGV. The CDR3 consists of 11 residues. The CDR3 nucleotides read TGTGCCAGCAGCTTCAGGAACATTCAGTACTTC. Translated, it gives CASSFRNIQYF.

V and J are TRBV7-3 and TRBJ2-2; 7 bases align to TRBD1. Germline CDR1 SGHTA, CDR2 FQGTGA. CDR3 size: 16 residues. The J segment lost 1 base and the V segment lost 4 bases, leaving 6 bases of the junction unmatched. The CDR3 nucleotides are TGTGCCAGCAGCTCGAGGGGGACAGTGAACACCGGGGAGCTGTTTTTT. Protein sequence: CASSSRGTVNTGELFF.

V usage is TRBV7-2 and J usage is TRBJ2-7, with unresolved D. The CDR3 has 15 residues. With 0 bases removed from V and 2 bases from J, the gap between germline ends came to 11 bases. The V gene's germline CDR1 is SGHTA and CDR2 FQGNSA. The chain's CDR3 is CASSLAHSTTYEQYF. The CDR3, as DNA: TGTGCCAGCAGCTTAGCGCATTCTACGACCTACGAGCAGTACTTC.

The chain carries TRBV10-1 and TRBJ2-7; 8 bases are a match to TRBD1. The ends lost 10 bases at V and 7 bases at J; junction bases unmatched: 15. There are 14 residues in the CDR3. Looked up from germline, CDR1 is WNHNN and CDR2 is SYGVQD (reference sequence). Here the CDR3 DNA reads TGCGCCACGGATCCAGGGGGCGCTTCCCCTGAGCAGTACTTC. Its protein product is CATDPGGASPEQYF.

The V and J genes are TRBV29-1 and TRBJ2-2; D is perhaps TRBD1 (6 bases). Germline lookup yields CDR1 SQVTM and CDR2 ANQGSEA. Trimming removed 5 bases from V and 5 bases from J, with 12 bases in between. The CDR3 contains 13 residues. CDR3 amino acids: CSVIDRGTGELFF. The CDR3 DNA follows: TGCAGCGTTATCGATAGGGGGACCGGGGAGCTGTTTTTT.

This chain connects TRBV5-1 to TRBJ1-5; D might be TRBD1 (6 bases). V lost 2 bases, J lost 0 bases, and 12 bases lay in between. Germline V gene data show CDR1 as SGHRS and CDR2 as YFSETQ. The CDR3 runs to 16 residues. CDR3 nucleotide sequence: TGCGCCAGCAGCTTTCAGGGGCCCTATAGCAATCAGCCCCAGCATTTT. It codes for CASSFQGPYSNQPQHF.

CDR3 nucleotides: TGCGCCAGCAGCCGGACTAGCGGGGGGGCTCTAGAAGGCACAGATACGCAGTATTTT. Amino acids: CASSRTSGGALEGTDTQYF. V is TRBV4-1 and J is TRBJ2-3; TRBD2 matches 15 bases. The CDR3 sequence is 19 residues long. J lost 1 base, V lost 4 bases, and 9 bases had no gene match. Germline CDR1 and CDR2: MGHRA and YSYEKL.

This clone has only one observation. The chain carries TRBV7-2 and TRBJ1-1; D not resolved. The V gene lost 0 bases and the J gene lost 4 bases, with 12 bases spanning the gap. The CDR3 length is 15 residues. Germline-derived CDR1 and CDR2 are SGHTA and FQGNSA. The CDR3 loop reads CASSLAEVLGTEAFF. The DNA for the CDR3 is TGTGCCAGCAGCTTAGCGGAGGTCCTGGGCACTGAAGCTTTCTTT.

The V and J genes are TRBV24-1 and TRBJ2-1, with a weak D call TRBD2 (6 bases). V lost 5 bases, J lost 2 bases, and 9 bases lay in between. Germline CDR1 is KGHDR and CDR2 is SFDVKD. This CDR3 has 14 amino acids. Here the CDR3 DNA reads TGTGCCACCAGTGGGCTAGCGCCCTACAATGAGCAGTTCTTC. As protein: CATSGLAPYNEQFF.

CDR3 in amino acids: CASSLAIGGGQETQYF. The CDR3 coding sequence is TGTGCCAGCAGCTTAGCGATCGGGGGGGGCCAGGAGACCCAGTACTTC. The chain combines TRBV7-2 with TRBJ2-5; 8 bases map to TRBD2. J gave up 5 bases and V 0 bases, and 8 bases lay outside the gene matches. Looked up from germline, CDR1 is SGHTA and CDR2 is FQGNSA. The CDR3 contains 16 residues. The full variable domain, with the rest looked up from reference TRBV7-2 and TRBJ2-5, is GAGVSQSPSNKVTEKGKDVELRCDPISGHTALYWYRQSLGQGLEFLIYFQGNSAPDKSGLPSDRFSAERTGGSVSTLTIQRTQQEDSAVYLCASSLAIGGGQETQYFGPGTRLLVL.

This clone is a singleton in its sample. The chain recombines TRBV2 with TRBJ2-3; possibly TRBD2 for D (6 bases). The V gene's germline CDR1 is SNHLY and CDR2 FYNNEI. V was shortened by 10 bases and J by 5 bases, with 16 bases between the two germline ends. The CDR3 is 13 residues long. CDR3 residues: CATPIGGVDTQYF. CDR3 nucleotides: TGTGCCACCCCTATAGGAGGGGTAGATACGCAGTATTTT.

The chain links TRBV7-6 to TRBJ2-5; 9 nucleotides align to TRBD2. The germline V gene encodes CDR1 SGHVS and CDR2 FNYEAQ. After removal of 2 bases from V and 5 bases from J, the junction contained 3 bases not matched to a gene. The CDR3 has 14 amino acids. The CDR3 region has the DNA TGTGCCAGCAGCTTAATGAGCGGGGGGGAGACCCAGTACTTC. Translated, it gives CASSLMSGGETQYF.

J is TRBJ1-5 and V is TRBV25-1, with 9 bases fitting TRBD1. The junction had 8 bases not matched to a gene; V was cut back by 0 bases and J by 5 bases. Germline CDR1 is MGHDK and CDR2 is SYGVNS. This CDR3 has 17 residues. As DNA, the CDR3 is TGTGCCAGCAGTGAATATGGGGGACAGGGAGGCGATCAGCCCCAGCATTTT. It encodes CASSEYGGQGGDQPQHF.

This clone was recorded once. CDR3 bases: TGTGCCAGCAGTCAGCGGGGGGACTCGGCCCAGTACTTC. Translating it yields CASSQRGDSAQYF. V is TRBV9 and J is TRBJ2-5; 9 positions agree with TRBD2. J was trimmed by 9 bases and V by 5 bases; bases with no gene match: 8. Per the germline V gene, CDR1 is SGDLS and CDR2 is YYNGEE. CDR3 length equals 13 residues.

This clone was seen only once. The V call is TRBV2, the J call TRBJ1-1, with D perhaps matching TRBD1 (5 bases). V was cut by 4 bases and J by 5 bases, with 17 bases left in between. The germline CDR1 and CDR2 sequences are SNHLY and FYNNEI. The CDR3 is 15 residues long. The CDR3: CASSGGGYPSTEAFF. CDR3 coding DNA: TGTGCCAGCAGTGGCGGGGGGTATCCATCGACTGAAGCTTTCTTT.

The chain carries TRBV4-3 and TRBJ2-3; 10 nucleotides agree with TRBD2. Looked up from germline, CDR1 is LGHNA and CDR2 is YSLEER. V gave up 0 bases and J gave up 12 bases; unmatched junction bases: 9. The CDR3 is 15 amino acids. CDR3 DNA sequence: TGCGCCAGCAGCCAAGATGGGCAGCGGGGGGGGACCCAGTATTTT. Translating it yields CASSQDGQRGGTQYF.

This clone was observed a single time. The sample holds other DNA sequences that translate to the same CDR3. The chain employs TRBV18 and TRBJ2-3; the D is unclear. Germline V gene data show CDR1 as KGHSH and CDR2 as LQKENI. Deletions cut 2 bases from V and 4 bases from J, with 7 bases between. The CDR3 sequence is 13 residues long. Written as DNA, the CDR3 is TGTGCCAGCTCACCAAGCAGGTCAGATACGCAGTATTTT. It is translated as CASSPSRSDTQYF.

The CDR3 nucleotides read TGTGCCAGCAGCCGGTTTAGGCGGGGGGACACCGGGGAGCTGTTTTTT. Its translation is CASSRFRRGDTGELFF. The V and J genes are TRBV14 and TRBJ2-2, with 8 bases aligning to TRBD2. This CDR3 is built from 16 residues. The trim removed 4 bases at V and 3 bases at J, leaving 7 bases unmatched. Per the germline V gene, CDR1 is SGHDN and CDR2 is FVKESK.

The chain couples TRBV6-5 to TRBJ1-2; D gene ambiguous. The CDR3 consists of 13 residues. CDR1 is MNHEY and CDR2 is SVGAGI in the germline V gene. Between the trimmed V and J ends, which lost 7 bases and 8 bases, there was a span of 17 bases. CDR3 nucleotides: TGTGCCAGCACCGGGGATCCCCGACGGGGCTACACCTTC. Its protein product is CASTGDPRRGYTF.

The chain carries TRBV5-6 and TRBJ2-5; possible D gene TRBD2, 6 bases. Between the trimmed V and J ends, which lost 4 bases and 4 bases, there was a span of 17 bases. Germline V lookup: CDR1 SGHDT, CDR2 YYEEEE. This CDR3 has 15 residues. Here the CDR3 DNA reads TGTGCCAGCAGCGGGGGACTTCGGGGCCGAGAGACCCAGTACTTC. Protein product: CASSGGLRGRETQYF.

This clone has just one count. This sequence joins TRBV7-9 and TRBJ2-7; 7 positions match TRBD1. The CDR3 is 16 amino acids. The V gene's germline CDR1 is SEHNR and CDR2 FQNEAQ (reference sequence). V was pared by 2 bases and J by 3 bases, with 10 bases of the junction left unmatched. CDR3 bases: TGTGCCAGCAGCTTAACGTTTGGACAGGCAAGCTACGAGCAGTACTTC. It yields the protein CASSLTFGQASYEQYF.

The V gene is TRBV5-1, the J gene TRBJ2-5; 8 nucleotides align to TRBD2. Germline values: CDR1 SGHRS, CDR2 YFSETQ. V was pared by 7 bases and J by 5 bases, with 10 bases of the junction left unmatched. The CDR3 loop spans 14 amino acids. DNA for the CDR3: TGCGCCAGCGAACCGGGAGGGATTCGGGAGACCCAGTACTTC. This codes for CASEPGGIRETQYF.

This chain connects TRBV11-2 to TRBJ1-1; possibly TRBD1 for D (5 bases). This CDR3 has 13 amino acids. V was pared by 5 bases and J by 0 bases, with 7 bases between. The V gene's germline CDR1 is SGHAT and CDR2 FQNNGV. For the CDR3, the DNA is TGTGCCAGCAGCGACAGCATGAACACTGAAGCTTTCTTT. This gives the protein CASSDSMNTEAFF.